The 6 T cell receptor beta chains reported below all come from one sample, sequenced in a study of T cells in Graves' hyperthyroidism and ophthalmopathy. Amplification of TCR beta CDR3 regions was performed using RNA transcripts as template. First-round RT-PCR targeting the TCR CDR3 was performed with the HTBI primer set. MiXCR was run by TCRdb on the multiplex PCR reads, yielding one entry per CDR3 protein. The sample shows about 600,000 distinct CDR3 sequences, approximately 14% of them seen only once. The sample was blood. The receptors were sampled from a woman aged 50 to 60 with Graves' ophthalmopathy.

This clonotype occurred many times. The genes are TRBV5-8 and TRBJ1-6; TRBD1 might be the D (5 bases). There are 14 residues in the CDR3. Looked up from germline, CDR1 is SGHTS and CDR2 is YDEGEE. The V end lost 1 base, the J end lost 7 bases, and 9 bases lay between the germline ends. The CDR3 protein is CASSLMSGNSPLHF. The CDR3 coding sequence is TGTGCCAGCAGCTTGATGTCAGGGAATTCACCCCTCCACTTT.

A note on this clonotype: With a much larger clone just one base away, this may be a read error. The CDR3 spells CASRPTTTDYNEQFF. The CDR3, as DNA: TGTGCCAGCAGACCTACGACGACAGATTACAATGAGCAGTTCTTC. V and J are TRBV2 and TRBJ2-1, with D possibly being TRBD1 (5 bases). Germline V CDR1 and CDR2: SNHLY, FYNNEI. The CDR3 is 15 amino acids. Deletions cut 6 bases from V and 4 bases from J, with 16 bases between. The full variable domain, completed using reference TRBV2 and TRBJ2-1, is EPEVTQTPSHQVTQMGQEVILRCVPISNHLYFYWYRQILGQKVEFLVSFYNNEISEKSEIFDDQFSVERPDGSNFTLKIRSTKLEDSAMYFCASRPTTTDYNEQFFGPGTRLTVL.

This clonotype was seen at least ten times. This rearrangement joins TRBV11-2 to TRBJ1-6; 7 bases agree with TRBD1. The germline V gene encodes CDR1 SGHAT and CDR2 FQNNGV. The trim removed 6 bases at V and 6 bases at J, leaving 5 bases unmatched. The CDR3 is 14 residues long. The CDR3: CASSSGTVNSPLHF. DNA for the CDR3: TGTGCCAGCAGTTCCGGGACAGTTAATTCACCCCTCCACTTT.

This rearrangement joins TRBV7-2 to TRBJ2-1; 11 nucleotides match TRBD2. The length of the CDR3 is 16 residues. J was trimmed by 6 bases and V by 1 base; bases with no gene match: 5. Germline V gene sequence: CDR1 SGHTA, CDR2 FQGNSA. CDR3 loop: CASSLVGTSGSNEQFF. For the CDR3, the DNA is TGTGCCAGCAGCTTAGTCGGAACTAGCGGGAGCAATGAGCAGTTCTTC. Full variable domain (rest looked up from reference TRBV7-2 and TRBJ2-1): GAGVSQSPSNKVTEKGKDVELRCDPISGHTALYWYRQSLGQGLEFLIYFQGNSAPDKSGLPSDRFSAERTGGSVSTLTIQRTQQEDSAVYLCASSLVGTSGSNEQFFGPGTRLTVL.

This clonotype showed up many times. The J gene is TRBJ2-5, the V gene TRBV20-1, with a weak D call TRBD1 (6 bases). This CDR3 is built from 14 residues. Germline V gene lookup returns CDR1 DFQATT and CDR2 SNEGSKA (reference sequence). Trimming left V 0 bases short and J 5 bases short, with 13 bases between. Here the CDR3 reads CSARDQGTGETQYF. CDR3 sequence (DNA): TGCAGTGCTAGAGATCAGGGGACGGGGGAGACCCAGTACTTC.

This clonotype was observed a handful of times. CDR3 region: CASSRLNRDSYNEQFF. In DNA form, the CDR3 reads TGTGCCAGCTCACGACTCAACAGAGATTCCTACAATGAGCAGTTCTTC. The V gene is TRBV18, the J gene TRBJ2-1; D gene ambiguous. This CDR3 is built from 16 residues. The germline CDR1 and CDR2 sequences are KGHSH and LQKENI. Trimming stripped 4 bases from V and 1 base from J, with 14 bases between.